This TCR beta chain was recorded in a study of blood T cell repertoires in COVID-19. The wider study: T cells, B-cell-depleted T cells, or PBMCs provided the cDNA or gDNA that served as material.

TCRdb's table, derived via immunoSEQ multiplex PCR, lists solely in-frame clones and lacks some. The table lists a few hundred thousand clones, around 92% of them singletons, with around 6% in the top ten. Trimming stripped 2 bases from V and 3 bases from J, with 20 bases between. The CDR3 runs 17 residues. Per the germline V gene, CDR1 is GTSNPN and CDR2 is SVGIG (reference sequence). The source of this sequence is a man in his late teens or twenties who had recovered from COVID-19. The material sequenced was peripheral blood. V gene TRBV30 combines with J gene TRBJ2-1; unclear D gene. The CDR3 loop is CAWSSTRISDHYNEQFF. The CDR3, as DNA: TGTGCCTGGAGTTCCACGAGGATTAGTGATCACTACAATGAGCAGTTCTTC.